This paragraph covers one T cell receptor beta chain sequence. This PCR relied on a set of 60 Vbeta primers and 13 Jbeta primers. Produced via immunoSEQ multiplex PCR; TCRdb's table is partial and in-frame only. The sample carries about 200,000 clones, approximately 80% recorded once. This entry comes from a study of cytomegalovirus exposure and HLA in healthy donors. Background on the study: Tens of millions of unique TCR sequences came from HLA-typed donors in an early release.

V shed 1 base and J shed 0 bases, with 7 bases lying between them. This CDR3 is 15 amino acids long. Germline V gene sequence: CDR1 SGHNT, CDR2 YYREEE (reference sequence). The source is a woman in her 30s in good health and CMV-seronegative. Specimen: PBMCs. The chain has TRBV5-4 and TRBJ2-2; no clear D. The CDR3 is CASSLPQANTGELFF. Written as DNA, the CDR3 is TGTGCCAGCAGCTTGCCCCAGGCGAACACCGGGGAGCTGTTTTTT.